Detailed here is one TCR beta chain. This sample is drawn from a study of monozygotic twins with inflammatory bowel disease. Template switching introduced UMIs that contain a 6-nucleotide sample barcode. After re-calling the 5' RACE reads, TCRdb lists one entry per CDR3 protein, DNA absent. The listing records around 450,000 distinct CDR3 sequences. CDR1 and CDR2 from the germline V gene are SQVTM and ANQGSEA. The CDR3 spans 12 residues. The chain links TRBV29-1 to TRBJ2-7. The TCR comes from a human donor with ulcerative colitis or Crohn's disease, or a healthy co-twin of an affected twin (not recorded which). The sample was blood. The CDR3 reads CSVEIGGYEQYF.